These 2 T cell receptor beta chains came from one sample sequenced in a study of blood T cell repertoires in COVID-19. TCRdb's table, derived via immunoSEQ multiplex PCR, lists solely in-frame clones and lacks some. The sample lists about 140,000 clones; around 80% were seen once. The specimen sequenced was peripheral blood. These receptors were obtained from a man in his sixties with acute or convalescent COVID-19.

The chain is built from TRBV19 and TRBJ2-6, with D tentatively TRBD2 (5 bases). Germline V CDR1 and CDR2: LNHDA, SQIVND (reference sequence). This CDR3 is 18 amino acids long. The germline V and J ends were trimmed by 5 bases and 0 bases, with 17 bases remaining between them. The CDR3 is CASSASGWVSSGANVLTF. The CDR3 nucleotides read TGTGCCAGTAGTGCTTCGGGGTGGGTAAGCTCTGGGGCCAACGTCCTGACTTTC.

The genes are TRBV5-6 and TRBJ1-2; TRBD1 matches 9 bases. V trimming: 2 bases; J trimming: 4 bases; junction bases outside the gene matches: 15. This CDR3 has 18 residues. Germline V gives CDR1 SGHDT, CDR2 YYEEEE. The CDR3 loop reads CASSLGDRAKPSIYGYTF. CDR3 nucleotides: TGTGCCAGCAGCTTAGGGGACAGGGCAAAGCCCTCCATCTATGGCTACACCTTC. The variable domain in full, completed from reference TRBV5-6 and TRBJ1-2, reads DAGVTQSPTHLIKTRGQQVTLRCSPKSGHDTVSWYQQALGQGPQFIFQYYEEEERQRGNFPDRFSGHQFPNYSSELNVNALLLGDSALYLCASSLGDRAKPSIYGYTFGSGTRLTVV.